The 8 T cell receptor beta chains in this list originate from one sample, sequenced in a study of blood T cell repertoires in COVID-19. Assay used: immunoSEQ multiplex PCR; TCRdb lists only in-frame clones, some missing. The table lists approximately 130,000 clones, over 75% of them singletons. Sequences were obtained from peripheral blood. These receptors were obtained from a man aged 45-60 years with acute or convalescent COVID-19.

The CDR3 spells CASSQAATGEQPQHF. The DNA for the CDR3 is TGCGCCAGCAGCCAAGCCGCGACAGGGGAACAGCCCCAGCATTTT. The V call is TRBV4-3, the J call TRBJ1-5, with 8 bases matching TRBD1. The germline V gene has CDR1 LGHNA and CDR2 YSLEER. V lost 1 base to trimming and J lost 7 bases; unmatched junction nucleotides: 6. This CDR3 is built from 15 residues.

V is TRBV19 and J is TRBJ2-7, with a weak D call TRBD2 (6 bases). V lost 3 bases, J lost 3 bases, and 12 bases lay in between. The CDR3 has 14 amino acids. Germline V gene data show CDR1 as LNHDA and CDR2 as SQIVND (reference sequence). The CDR3 DNA is TGTGCCAGTAGTATCGGGACGGAGGGCTACGAGCAGTACTTC. Protein sequence: CASSIGTEGYEQYF. Full variable domain (outside the CDR3, taken from reference TRBV19 and TRBJ2-7): DGGITQSPKYLFRKEGQNVTLSCEQNLNHDAMYWYRQDPGQGLRLIYYSQIVNDFQKGDIAEGYSVSREKKESFPLTVTSAQKNPTAFYLCASSIGTEGYEQYFGPGTRLTVT.

This clone was detected only once. The J gene is TRBJ1-5, the V gene TRBV30; a weak D match, TRBD1 (5 bases). The CDR3 length is 14 residues. The germline CDR1 and CDR2 sequences are GTSNPN and SVGIG (reference sequence). V was pared by 2 bases and J by 2 bases, with 10 bases between. DNA of the CDR3: TGTGCCTGGAGTAAGGGAGGGGGCAATCAGCCCCAGCATTTT. It encodes CAWSKGGGNQPQHF.

The chain carries TRBV4-1 and TRBJ1-2; perhaps TRBD1 as D (5 bases). The CDR3 consists of 15 residues. CDR1 MGHRA and CDR2 YSYEKL come from the germline V gene. Trimming took off 0 bases at V and 3 bases at J, with 11 bases between the two ends. CDR3 nucleotide sequence: TGCGCCAGCAGCCAAGATGTCCAGGGCTACTATGGCTACACCTTC. This gives the protein CASSQDVQGYYGYTF.

The chain's CDR3 is CASSPRDRGRLDGYTF. The CDR3 nucleotides read TGTGCCAGCAGCCCCCGGGACAGGGGGCGCTTAGATGGCTACACCTTC. The rearrangement joins TRBV7-9 to TRBJ1-2, with TRBD1 matching over 12 bases. Trimming took 5 bases from V and 6 from J; bases not matched to a gene: 10. The CDR3 length is 16 residues. Germline V gene data show CDR1 as SEHNR and CDR2 as FQNEAQ (reference sequence).

This chain links TRBV9 with TRBJ1-4; 10 nucleotides line up with TRBD1. Per the germline V gene, CDR1 is SGDLS and CDR2 is YYNGEE. This CDR3 region has 14 residues. The V and J ends lost 5 bases and 7 bases, in that order; junction bases with no gene match: 5. CDR3 bases: TGTGCCAGCAGTCGCGACAGGGGGCTTGAAAAACTGTTTTTT. Its protein product is CASSRDRGLEKLFF.

This chain uses TRBV4-1 with TRBJ2-7; 14 bases fit TRBD2. J was trimmed by 11 bases and V by 5 bases; bases with no gene match: 14. The CDR3 consists of 16 residues. Looked up from germline, CDR1 is MGHRA and CDR2 is YSYEKL. The CDR3 region is CASSGTGLAGGTKKYF. The CDR3 DNA reads TGCGCCAGCAGCGGAACAGGACTAGCGGGAGGAACGAAGAAGTACTTC.

The chain joins TRBV7-7 to TRBJ2-1; 9 bases are shared with TRBD2. There are 13 residues in the CDR3. V lost 1 base to trimming and J lost 12 bases; unmatched junction nucleotides: 4. Germline CDR1 SSHAT, CDR2 FNYEAQ (reference sequence). The CDR3 reads CASSLETSGSQFF. The CDR3 DNA reads TGTGCCAGCAGCTTAGAAACTAGCGGGTCGCAGTTCTTC.